These 28 T cell receptor beta chains came from one sample sequenced in a study of CD8+ T cells in alopecia areata (dated by TCRdb to 2017 to 2018). The library was built by means of the immunoSEQ multiplex PCR assay. RNA was extracted from all samples and reverse transcribed into cDNA, which served as template for TCR sequencing. TCRdb provides this immuneACCESS table in a form limited to in-frame rearrangements. Some clones are lacking; in checked studies, under half of them reflect an unresolved V gene, and why the rest are absent is not known. Counted in this sample were approximately 190,000 clones; roughly 64% of them appeared once. Roughly 5% of the sample lies in the top ten. Reading the label with the study, this specimen's time point is: 24 weeks on oral tofacitinib. The treatment or condition tag for this specimen amounts to: oral pan-JAK inhibitor, 5-10 mg twice daily. Specimen: CD4+ T cells sorted from blood, collected at week 24, from a patient treated with tofacitinib. The receptors originated from a human donor with alopecia areata.

The rearrangement joins TRBV7-7 to TRBJ2-2, with a possible D match to TRBD1 (5 bases). Germline V gene sequence: CDR1 SSHAT, CDR2 FNYEAQ (reference sequence). The CDR3 spans 14 residues. Trimming stripped 4 bases from V and 2 bases from J, with 8 bases between. For the CDR3, the DNA is TGTGCCAGCAGCTCGACAGTAAACACCGGGGAGCTGTTTTTT. It translates to CASSSTVNTGELFF. Full variable domain (rest looked up from reference TRBV7-7 and TRBJ2-2): GAGVSQSPRYKVTKRGQDVTLRCDPISSHATLYWYQQALGQGPEFLTYFNYEAQPDKSGLPSDRFSAERPEGSISTLTIQRTEQRDSAMYRCASSSTVNTGELFFGEGSRLTVL.

The chain recombines TRBV4-1 with TRBJ2-5; D is unclear. The ends were cut back, 0 bases at V and 2 bases at J, with 10 bases in the middle. CDR3 length: 15 residues. In germline, CDR1 is MGHRA, CDR2 YSYEKL. The CDR3 spells CASSQDLSRQETQYF. CDR3 DNA sequence: TGCGCCAGCAGCCAAGATCTCTCTCGACAAGAGACCCAGTACTTC.

This clone appeared a single time. The rearrangement joins TRBV30 to TRBJ1-1; possible D gene TRBD1, 5 bases. Trimming pared 0 bases from V and 4 bases from J, leaving 15 bases between. This CDR3 is built from 15 residues. Germline loops: CDR1 GTSNPN, CDR2 SVGIG (reference sequence). CDR3: CAWSVLTGGFTEAFF. The CDR3 DNA is TGTGCCTGGAGTGTACTAACAGGAGGGTTCACTGAAGCTTTCTTT. The full variable domain, with the rest looked up from reference TRBV30 and TRBJ1-1, is SQTIHQWPATLVQPVGSPLSLECTVEGTSNPNLYWYRQAAGRGLQLLFYSVGIGQISSEVPQNLSASRPQDRQFILSSKKLLLSDSGFYLCAWSVLTGGFTEAFFGQGTRLTVV.

The table lists this clone with a count of one. The chain joins TRBV11-3 to TRBJ2-7, with 7 nucleotides matching TRBD2. The CDR3 is 16 amino acids. The V and J ends lost 4 bases and 0 bases, in that order; junction bases with no gene match: 9. Germline V CDR1 and CDR2: SGHNT, YENEEA. CDR3 coding DNA: TGTGCCAGCAGCTCCCCGTGCGGCGGGAGCTCCTACGAGCAGTACTTC. This codes for CASSSPCGGSSYEQYF. Drawing the rest from reference TRBV11-3 and TRBJ2-7, the complete variable domain is EAGVVQSPRYKIIEKKQPVAFWCNPISGHNTLYWYLQNLGQGPELLIRYENEEAVDDSQLPKDRFSAERLKGVDSTLKIQPAELGDSAVYLCASSSPCGGSSYEQYFGPGTRLTVT.

The CDR3 DNA sequence: TGCGCCAGCAGCCCCGGGGACAGGGATAGTCAGCCCCAGCATTTT. Its protein is CASSPGDRDSQPQHF. J is TRBJ1-5 and V is TRBV5-1; TRBD1 matches at 9 bases. V lost 4 bases and J lost 6; bases outside the gene matches: 8. This CDR3 comprises 15 residues. Per the germline V gene, CDR1 is SGHRS and CDR2 is YFSETQ.

The genes are TRBV15 and TRBJ2-2; the D is unclear. This CDR3 has 13 amino acids. CDR1 and CDR2 from the germline V gene are LNHNV and YYDKDF (reference sequence). The V and J ends lost 6 bases and 2 bases respectively, with 7 bases between them. The CDR3 coding sequence is TGTGCCACCAGTACGGTAAACACCGGGGAGCTGTTTTTT. It specifies CATSTVNTGELFF.

A few counts support this clone. The rearrangement uses TRBV2 and TRBJ2-2, with D perhaps assigned TRBD1 or TRBD2 (5 bases each). The germline gives CDR1 SNHLY, CDR2 FYNNEI. V lost 8 bases and J lost 7, with 14 bases in between. The CDR3 has 13 amino acids. The CDR3 nucleotides are TGTGCCAGCCGATGGGACGTGGACGGGGAGCTGTTTTTT. Translating gives CASRWDVDGELFF.

The sample holds a few counts of this clone. The gene calls are TRBV6-5 and TRBJ2-7, with D hard to call. Germline values: CDR1 MNHEY, CDR2 SVGAGI. CDR3 length equals 11 residues. Deletions cut 6 bases from V and 3 bases from J, with 6 bases between. The CDR3 bases are TGTGCCAGCAGAGAACTCTACGAGCAGTACTTC. Amino acids: CASRELYEQYF.

The chain uses TRBV7-9 and TRBJ1-3; no clear D gene. The CDR3 is 15 residues long. V was clipped by 4 bases and J by 0 bases, with 10 bases between them. CDR1 and CDR2 from the germline V gene are SEHNR and FQNEAQ (reference sequence). The CDR3, as DNA: TGTGCCAGCAGCTCCGACACGAGCTCTGGAAACACCATATATTTT. Protein: CASSSDTSSGNTIYF. The full variable domain, completed using reference TRBV7-9 and TRBJ1-3, is DTGVSQNPRHKITKRGQNVTFRCDPISEHNRLYWYRQTLGQGPEFLTYFQNEAQLEKSRLLSDRFSAERPKGSFSTLEIQRTEQGDSAMYLCASSSDTSSGNTIYFGEGSWLTVV.

The rearrangement uses TRBV14 and TRBJ1-6; possibly TRBD1 for D (5 bases). Germline V gives CDR1 SGHDN, CDR2 FVKESK. CDR3 size: 15 residues. The V end was cut by 2 bases, the J end by 5 bases, with 10 bases between. In DNA form, the CDR3 reads TGTGCCAGCAGCCAACAGGGAGGTCATAATTCACCCCTCCACTTT. It codes for CASSQQGGHNSPLHF.

V and J are TRBV29-1 and TRBJ2-3; unclear D gene. The germline V gene encodes CDR1 SQVTM and CDR2 ANQGSEA. Trimming cost V 5 bases and J 3 bases, with 18 bases left between them. This CDR3 is 15 amino acids long. CDR3 loop: CSVKIAYGETDTQYF. The CDR3 nucleotides read TGCAGCGTTAAAATAGCCTACGGCGAAACAGATACGCAGTATTTT.

The chain couples TRBV6-5 to TRBJ2-3, with TRBD1 identical over 11 bases. Germline CDR1 and CDR2: MNHEY and SVGAGI. J was trimmed by 4 bases and V by 4 bases; bases with no gene match: 7. The CDR3 loop spans 16 amino acids. The CDR3 spells CASSFHMGQGADTQYF. The CDR3 bases are TGTGCCAGCAGTTTCCATATGGGACAGGGGGCAGATACGCAGTATTTT.

The chain carries TRBV11-3 and TRBJ1-1, with a weak D call TRBD1 (5 bases). The CDR3 totals 15 residues. Germline lookup yields CDR1 SGHNT and CDR2 YENEEA. Trimming took off 1 base at V and 5 bases at J, with 14 bases between the two ends. The CDR3 is CASSLGPAGRTEAFF. In nucleotides, the CDR3 is TGTGCCAGCAGCTTAGGACCCGCAGGGAGAACTGAAGCTTTCTTT.

The J gene is TRBJ2-5, the V gene TRBV30; a weak D match, TRBD2 (7 bases). CDR3 length: 13 amino acids. Germline CDR1 and CDR2: GTSNPN and SVGIG (reference sequence). Between the trimmed V and J ends, which lost 5 bases and 1 base, there was a span of 11 bases. The CDR3 nucleotides are TGTGCCTGGGAGGGGGGGTTCCAAGAGACCCAGTACTTC. Protein sequence: CAWEGGFQETQYF.

This clone was detected only a few times. This chain joins TRBV19 and TRBJ2-7, with D tentatively TRBD1 (6 bases). CDR3 length: 15 amino acids. Germline lookup yields CDR1 LNHDA and CDR2 SQIVND (reference sequence). V was cut by 4 bases and J by 6 bases, with 19 bases left in between. CDR3 sequence reads: CASSRVRTGNLEQYF. For the CDR3, the DNA is TGTGCCAGTAGTAGGGTTCGAACAGGGAACCTCGAGCAGTACTTC.

The chain has TRBV7-2 and TRBJ1-1; no reliable D call. V shed 3 bases and J shed 3 bases, with 8 bases lying between them. The CDR3 has 13 amino acids. Germline V gene lookup returns CDR1 SGHTA and CDR2 FQGNSA. As DNA, the CDR3 is TGTGCCAGCAGCTTTAACAGAGACACTGAAGCTTTCTTT. This gives the protein CASSFNRDTEAFF.

This clone showed up just a few times. The chain employs TRBV4-3 and TRBJ2-3; 8 bases match TRBD1. The J segment lost 1 base and the V segment lost 0 bases, leaving 6 bases of the junction unmatched. CDR3 length equals 17 residues. Germline CDR1 reads LGHNA; CDR2 reads YSLEER. DNA of the CDR3: TGCGCCAGCAGCCAAGAGGTCAGGGGGCGAGGCACAGATACGCAGTATTTT. Translation: CASSQEVRGRGTDTQYF.

This chain links TRBV29-1 with TRBJ2-7; 7 positions agree with TRBD1. V shed 3 bases, J shed 4 bases, and the junction held 3 bases outside the gene matches. The CDR3 runs to 12 residues. Germline V CDR1 and CDR2: SQVTM, ANQGSEA. Written as DNA, the CDR3 is TGCAGCGTTGAGACAGGGAATTACGAGCAGTACTTC. This encodes CSVETGNYEQYF.

This chain uses TRBV5-1 with TRBJ1-2, with a weak D call TRBD1 (5 bases). In germline, CDR1 is SGHRS, CDR2 YFSETQ. The CDR3 contains 13 residues. The V end lost 0 bases, the J end lost 8 bases, and 11 bases lay between the germline ends. CDR3 sequence: CASSLAGSEGYTF. The CDR3 region has the DNA TGCGCCAGCAGCTTGGCAGGGAGCGAGGGCTACACCTTC.

This chain uses TRBV7-9 with TRBJ2-5; TRBD1 is a possible D gene (6 bases). The CDR3 runs 12 residues. The ends were cut back, 8 bases at V and 5 bases at J, with 12 bases in the middle. Germline assignment: CDR1 SEHNR and CDR2 FQNEAQ (reference sequence). The CDR3 spells CASFNRVETQYF. The CDR3 bases are TGTGCCAGCTTTAACAGGGTGGAGACCCAGTACTTC. Filled out from reference TRBV7-9 and TRBJ2-5, the complete variable domain reads DTGVSQNPRHKITKRGQNVTFRCDPISEHNRLYWYRQTLGQGPEFLTYFQNEAQLEKSRLLSDRFSAERPKGSFSTLEIQRTEQGDSAMYLCASFNRVETQYFGPGTRLLVL.

A word on this clone: This may stem from a read error, because a much larger clone lies one nucleotide away. DNA of the CDR3: TGCGCCAGCAGCCAAGGGACTAGCGGCTACGAGCAGTACTTC. Translated, it gives CASSQGTSGYEQYF. The V gene is TRBV5-4, the J gene TRBJ2-7; 11 nucleotides match TRBD2. Germline CDR1 and CDR2: SGHNT and YYREEE (reference sequence). The CDR3 loop spans 14 amino acids.

This sequence joins TRBV6-5 and TRBJ1-4, with a tentative D call TRBD1 (5 bases). This CDR3 contains 14 residues. The germline gives CDR1 MNHEY, CDR2 SVGAGI. V shed 6 bases and J shed 5 bases, with 13 bases lying between them. CDR3 in DNA: TGTGCCAGCAGCTCGACAGCTCAGAATGAAAAACTGTTTTTT. Translated: CASSSTAQNEKLFF.

The chain carries TRBV9 and TRBJ2-7; D gene ambiguous. This CDR3 is 15 amino acids long. Trimming pared 4 bases from V and 0 bases from J, leaving 14 bases between. Germline V gene sequence: CDR1 SGDLS, CDR2 YYNGEE. As DNA, the CDR3 is TGTGCCAGCAGCCCCCGTCTGTCTAGCTCCTACGAGCAGTACTTC. This gives the protein CASSPRLSSSYEQYF. The full variable domain, in which reference TRBV9 and TRBJ2-7 provide the parts outside the CDR3, is DSGVTQTPKHLITATGQRVTLRCSPRSGDLSVYWYQQSLDQGLQFLIQYYNGEERAKGNILERFSAQQFPDLHSELNLSSLELGDSALYFCASSPRLSSSYEQYFGPGTRLTVT.

The chain employs TRBV5-1 and TRBJ1-2; TRBD1 is a possible D gene (6 bases). Germline V lookup: CDR1 SGHRS, CDR2 YFSETQ. Between the trimmed V and J ends, which lost 0 bases and 6 bases, there was a span of 9 bases. The CDR3 has 13 residues. Here the CDR3 reads CASSLGQEDGYTF. Written as DNA, the CDR3 is TGCGCCAGCAGCTTGGGACAGGAGGATGGCTACACCTTC.

This clone has a handful of counts. The V gene is TRBV7-8, the J gene TRBJ2-6, with 12 bases fitting TRBD1. The CDR3 is made up of 18 amino acids. Per germline, CDR1 SGHVS and CDR2 FQNEAQ. The trim removed 2 bases at V and 0 bases at J, leaving 2 bases unmatched. In DNA form, the CDR3 reads TGTGCCAGCAGCTTAATGGGACAGGGGGCCTCTGGGGCCAACGTCCTGACTTTC. Translated, it gives CASSLMGQGASGANVLTF.

This sequence joins TRBV5-1 and TRBJ1-1, with 7 bases identical to TRBD1. V shed 3 bases and J 3 bases; nucleotides not matched to a gene: 8. This CDR3 has 15 amino acids. The germline gives CDR1 SGHRS, CDR2 YFSETQ. Here the CDR3 DNA reads TGCGCCAGCAGCTGGGGAGGGGGCCAGGACACTGAAGCTTTCTTT. Protein product: CASSWGGGQDTEAFF.

The chain combines TRBV7-6 with TRBJ2-5; the match to TRBD2 covers 12 bases. The V gene's germline CDR1 is SGHVS and CDR2 FNYEAQ. This CDR3 is 16 amino acids long. Trimming at V came to 6 bases and at J to 2 bases, leaving 7 bases not matched to a gene. The CDR3 loop reads CASSKTSGGPQETQYF. For the CDR3, the DNA is TGTGCCAGCAGTAAGACTAGCGGGGGACCGCAAGAGACCCAGTACTTC.

The rearrangement joins TRBV27 to TRBJ1-1, with a possible D match to TRBD1 (5 bases). There are 14 residues in the CDR3. Germline V gives CDR1 MNHEY, CDR2 SMNVEV (reference sequence). The V gene lost 2 bases and the J gene lost 2 bases, with 9 bases spanning the gap. As DNA, the CDR3 is TGTGCCAGCAGTTTAGGGACCACCAACACTGAAGCTTTCTTT. Translation: CASSLGTTNTEAFF.